The TCR beta chain under discussion was sequenced for a study of tumor-infiltrating lymphocytes in primary liver carcinoma. Across the whole study: Tumor stage was T1-T3 N0M0, and tumor size was about 4 to 10 cm across. The study obtained roughly 3.65 to 7.5 million productive TCRbeta reads per sample, similar across tissue types.

Blood RNA came from unsorted whole blood; germline DNA was also extracted. A constant-region primer served to make TCR beta cDNA from around 500 ng total RNA. Slightly modified ARM-PCR served as the procedure for the TCR beta libraries. These libraries came from three rounds of nested multiplex PCR. Running approximately 10 cycles apiece, the first two PCR rounds relied on TRBV1-TRBV30 forward primers together with a C-beta reverse primer. Using its own MiXCR run on the multiplex PCR reads, TCRdb lists one record per CDR3 protein. The sample carries about 330,000 distinct CDR3 sequences, 65% recorded once. A note on this clonotype: Its antigen is not identified.

This CDR3 has 13 residues. Trimming shortened V by 3 bases and J by 12 bases, and 18 bases separated the two germline ends. Germline lookup yields CDR1 SGHAT and CDR2 FQNNGV. Study-wide findings and caveats: It was in tumors, not blood, that the top-250-clone fraction was significantly higher (p = 0.039).

This chain connects TRBV11-2 to TRBJ2-7; D gene uncertain. The TCR was taken from a man aged 35 to 55 with primary liver carcinoma and hepatitis B virus infection. Sequencing was performed on peripheral blood. The CDR3 region has the DNA TGTGCCAGCAGCTTCTGCAGCTCCTACGAACCGTACTTC. The encoded protein is CASSFCSSYEPYF.